The 5 T cell receptor beta chains listed next were all sequenced from one sample in a study of beta chain features in type 1 diabetes. Overall study results and limits: Within each of all four CD4+ subsets, Type 1 diabetes patients had TCRB CDR3s that were moderately but significantly shorter.

Their antigens are not known. What was sequenced were expressed TCRB transcripts, since all of the isolated RNA had been reverse transcribed. Method: immunoSEQ multiplex PCR; TCRdb's copy keeps in-frame clones and lacks some. The sample yields some 700,000 clones, roughly an eighth seen once. Sequenced material: naive CD4+ T cells from blood. Receptors originate from a man aged 18 to 30 with type 1 diabetes.

This clone was counted between two and nine times. V and J are TRBV29-1 and TRBJ1-4; D call uncertain. Trimming removed 4 bases from V and 7 bases from J, with 7 bases in between. Germline V gives CDR1 SQVTM, CDR2 ANQGSEA. This CDR3 has 11 residues. The CDR3 loop is CSVGVSEKLFF. CDR3 nucleotides: TGCAGCGTTGGAGTGAGTGAAAAACTGTTTTTT.

The chain uses TRBV9 and TRBJ1-1, with D possibly being TRBD1 (5 bases). Between the trimmed V and J ends, which lost 0 bases and 0 bases, there was a span of 9 bases. CDR1 and CDR2 (germline): SGDLS, YYNGEE. The CDR3 sequence is 15 residues long. CDR3 residues: CASSVGGRMNTEAFF. The DNA for the CDR3 is TGTGCCAGCAGCGTAGGGGGCAGGATGAACACTGAAGCTTTCTTT.

To note about this clone: Distinct nucleotide sequences in the sample also encode this CDR3. V and J are TRBV29-1 and TRBJ1-1, with D possibly being TRBD1 (5 bases). Germline CDR1 and CDR2: SQVTM and ANQGSEA. The germline V and J ends were trimmed by 4 bases and 0 bases, with 9 bases remaining between them. The length of the CDR3 is 13 residues. CDR3 protein: CSVARQMNTEAFF. CDR3 in DNA: TGCAGCGTTGCCCGACAGATGAACACTGAAGCTTTCTTT.

The chain links TRBV4-1 to TRBJ2-7; possible D gene TRBD2, 5 bases. CDR1 is MGHRA, CDR2 YSYEKL, per germline. The CDR3 spans 12 residues. Trimming took off 7 bases at V and 5 bases at J, with 12 bases between the two ends. The CDR3: CASTGEGNEQYF. CDR3 nucleotide sequence: TGCGCCAGCACCGGGGAAGGGAACGAGCAGTACTTC.

This clone was counted a few times. This chain connects TRBV5-1 to TRBJ1-5; no firm D call. Germline values: CDR1 SGHRS, CDR2 YFSETQ. CDR3 length: 14 residues. The V end was cut by 0 bases, the J end by 5 bases, with 9 bases between. The CDR3 bases are TGCGCCAGCAGCTTGGAGGGTTTCGATCAGCCCCAGCATTTT. This codes for CASSLEGFDQPQHF.